This passage covers 12 T cell receptor beta chains from one sample sequenced in a study of blood T cell repertoires in COVID-19. TCRdb keeps only in-frame clones here, not all; method: immunoSEQ multiplex PCR. The sample consists of over 200,000 clones, approximately 90% of them appearing once. Sequenced sample: peripheral blood. Every receptor here comes from a man younger than 45 with COVID-19, enrolled during active disease.

V gene TRBV28 combines with J gene TRBJ1-4; 10 bases map to TRBD1. With V trimmed by 5 bases and J by 5 bases, 2 bases remained unmatched. This CDR3 region has 14 residues. Germline-derived CDR1 and CDR2 are MDHEN and SYDVKM. The CDR3 sequence: CASSDRGRNEKLFF. CDR3 nucleotide sequence: TGTGCCAGCAGTGACAGGGGGCGAAATGAAAAACTGTTTTTT.

This chain uses TRBV19 with TRBJ1-2, with D tentatively TRBD1 (5 bases). The CDR3 consists of 12 residues. CDR1 and CDR2 (germline): LNHDA, SQIVND (reference sequence). V lost 3 bases and J lost 7, with 9 bases in between. The CDR3 DNA reads as TGTGCCAGTAGTATTTATCAGGGTGGCTACACCTTC. Translation gives CASSIYQGGYTF.

V gene TRBV7-2 combines with J gene TRBJ2-7, with 8 bases that match TRBD1. Unmatched junction bases numbered 11, after V lost 7 bases and J lost 3 bases. The CDR3 is 15 residues long. Germline-derived CDR1 and CDR2 are SGHTA and FQGNSA. In nucleotides, the CDR3 is TGTGCCAGCACCTACGTACAGGGGGTTTACTACGAGCAGTACTTC. Translating gives CASTYVQGVYYEQYF.

This clone was detected a few times. V usage is TRBV18 and J usage is TRBJ1-2; D call uncertain. This CDR3 has 12 amino acids. The V gene's germline CDR1 is KGHSH and CDR2 LQKENI. Trimming took off 0 bases at V and 7 bases at J, with 6 bases between the two ends. The CDR3 DNA is TGTGCCAGCTCACCACCCGGGGTTGGCTACACCTTC. This sequence encodes CASSPPGVGYTF.

The chain combines TRBV5-1 with TRBJ2-1; 14 positions agree with TRBD2. Germline V gene data show CDR1 as SGHRS and CDR2 as YFSETQ. This CDR3 has 16 amino acids. V trimming: 4 bases; J trimming: 4 bases; junction bases outside the gene matches: 4. For the CDR3, the DNA is TGCGCCAGCAGCCCGACTAGCGGGGGGGTTTACAATGAGCAGTTCTTC. Translation gives CASSPTSGGVYNEQFF.

A single count supports this clone. V usage is TRBV5-1 and J usage is TRBJ1-5; 8 nucleotides align to TRBD1. Trimming cost V 4 bases and J 2 bases; bases outside gene matches: 2. Looked up from germline, CDR1 is SGHRS and CDR2 is YFSETQ. The CDR3 spans 14 residues. This chain's CDR3 is CASSMGQGNQPQHF. CDR3 DNA sequence: TGCGCCAGCAGCATGGGACAGGGCAATCAGCCCCAGCATTTT.

This chain links TRBV10-1 with TRBJ1-1; D gene unclear. CDR3 size: 13 residues. The germline gives CDR1 WNHNN, CDR2 SYGVQD (reference sequence). Trimming left V 6 bases short and J 5 bases short, with 13 bases between. The CDR3 nucleotides are TGCGCCAGCAGCCGGGCTAGAGGGACTGAAGCTTTCTTT. This translates into CASSRARGTEAFF.

The rearrangement joins TRBV3-1 (or the pseudogene TRBV3-2) to TRBJ1-1; 9 bases are shared with TRBD1. After removal of 5 bases from V and 4 bases from J, the junction contained 8 bases not matched to a gene. CDR1 and CDR2 from the germline V gene are LGHDT and YNNKEL (reference sequence). There are 15 residues in the CDR3. CDR3 loop: CASSKGRQGVTEAFF. CDR3 coding DNA: TGTGCCAGCAGCAAAGGGAGACAGGGGGTCACTGAAGCTTTCTTT.

This chain joins TRBV28 and TRBJ2-1, with 8 bases identical to TRBD1. Trimming removed 6 bases from V and 6 bases from J; junction bases left unmatched: 10. CDR1 is MDHEN, CDR2 SYDVKM, per germline. CDR3 size: 15 residues. This CDR3 is CASSSRDRRGNEQFF. The CDR3 bases are TGTGCCAGCAGCTCCCGGGACAGGAGGGGCAATGAGCAGTTCTTC.

CDR3 protein: CASSLIRDSNQPQHF. The CDR3 DNA follows: TGTGCCAGCAGTCTAATACGGGATAGCAATCAGCCCCAGCATTTT. The rearrangement joins TRBV3-1 (or the pseudogene TRBV3-2) to TRBJ1-5; D not certain. The CDR3 is made up of 15 amino acids. V was cut by 6 bases and J by 0 bases, with 12 bases left in between. In germline, CDR1 is LGHDT, CDR2 YNNKEL (reference sequence).

The J gene is TRBJ2-2, the V gene TRBV25-1, with TRBD2 matching over 12 bases. After removal of 5 bases from V and 4 bases from J, the junction contained 2 bases not matched to a gene. Germline loops: CDR1 MGHDK, CDR2 SYGVNS. CDR3 size: 15 residues. The CDR3 DNA reads TGTGCCAGCAGTAGGACTAGCGGGGTCACCGGGGAGCTGTTTTTT. It encodes CASSRTSGVTGELFF.

In this sample, this clone turned up once. The chain links TRBV5-1 to TRBJ2-7, with D uncertain. This CDR3 has 14 amino acids. V lost 5 bases to trimming and J lost 2 bases, with 14 bases between them. Germline V CDR1 and CDR2: SGHRS, YFSETQ. CDR3 DNA sequence: TGCGCCAGCAGGCGGTCACTATCGACCTACGAGCAGTACTTC. Its translation is CASRRSLSTYEQYF.